These 24 T cell receptor beta chains were all obtained from the same sample, sequenced in a study of blood T cell repertoires in COVID-19. Clones were read by immunoSEQ multiplex PCR, and TCRdb kept only the in-frame ones, dropping some. The sample lists some 56,000 clones, approximately 92% occurring once. The sample taken for sequencing was peripheral blood. The source is a woman aged 60-75 years with COVID-19, enrolled during active disease.

This sequence joins TRBV10-3 and TRBJ2-1, with 7 nucleotides matching TRBD1. Germline V gene lookup returns CDR1 ENHRY and CDR2 SYGVKD. V gave up 3 bases and J gave up 8 bases; unmatched junction bases: 7. This CDR3 has 14 amino acids. The chain's CDR3 is CAISDNRGLDEQFF. In nucleotides, the CDR3 is TGTGCCATCAGTGACAACAGGGGTCTGGATGAGCAGTTCTTC.

V and J are TRBV19 and TRBJ1-5; D unresolved. V was trimmed by 6 bases and J by 11 bases, leaving 20 bases between them. The germline CDR1 and CDR2 sequences are LNHDA and SQIVND (reference sequence). The CDR3 totals 14 residues. This chain's CDR3 is CASSHKEEPGSQHF. Here the CDR3 DNA reads TGTGCCAGTAGCCATAAAGAGGAGCCGGGGTCCCAGCATTTT.

The genes are TRBV29-1 and TRBJ1-2, with a weak D call TRBD1 (6 bases). Germline CDR1 SQVTM, CDR2 ANQGSEA. Between the trimmed V and J ends, which lost 2 bases and 7 bases, there was a span of 20 bases. The CDR3 is 15 amino acids. CDR3 nucleotide sequence: TGCAGCGTTGAATCGGACGGCAGGGGCAAAGGTGGCTACACCTTC. Translated, it gives CSVESDGRGKGGYTF.

The chain couples TRBV3-1 (or the pseudogene TRBV3-2) to TRBJ2-7, with TRBD2 as a possible D gene (6 bases). Trimming stripped 0 bases from V and 3 bases from J, with 9 bases between. The germline V gene encodes CDR1 LGHDT and CDR2 YNNKEL (reference sequence). The CDR3 is made up of 14 amino acids. DNA for the CDR3: TGTGCCAGCAGCCAAGACGGGGGAGACTACGAGCAGTACTTC. Amino acids: CASSQDGGDYEQYF.

This clone was recorded once. J is TRBJ2-7 and V is TRBV9, with a possible D match to TRBD2 (6 bases). Germline loops: CDR1 SGDLS, CDR2 YYNGEE. With 4 bases removed from V and 2 bases from J, the gap between germline ends came to 13 bases. The CDR3 length is 14 residues. CDR3 in amino acids: CASSPGTPAYEQYF. DNA of the CDR3: TGTGCCAGCAGCCCCGGGACTCCCGCCTACGAGCAGTACTTC.

This rearrangement joins TRBV6-2 or TRBV6-3 to TRBJ1-5, with TRBD1 as a possible D gene (5 bases). Germline V CDR1 and CDR2: MNHEY, SVGEGT. V was trimmed by 5 bases and J by 6 bases, leaving 11 bases between them. The CDR3 is 13 residues long. In DNA, the CDR3 is TGTGCCAGCAGTCCCCAGGGCAGTCAGCCCCAGCATTTT. Translation: CASSPQGSQPQHF.

The V and J genes are TRBV11-2 and TRBJ2-1, with 7 bases that match TRBD2. The germline CDR1 and CDR2 sequences are SGHAT and FQNNGV. The V gene end was trimmed by 5 bases and the J gene end by 5 bases; junction bases not matched to a gene: 6. This CDR3 is built from 14 residues. CDR3 loop: CASSPEAGDNEQFF. In nucleotides, the CDR3 is TGTGCCAGCAGCCCAGAGGCGGGGGACAATGAGCAGTTCTTC. Complete variable domain (other parts from reference TRBV11-2 and TRBJ2-1): EAGVAQSPRYKIIEKRQSVAFWCNPISGHATLYWYQQILGQGPKLLIQFQNNGVVDDSQLPKDRFSAERLKGVDSTLKIQPAKLEDSAVYLCASSPEAGDNEQFFGPGTRLTVL.

V gene TRBV2 combines with J gene TRBJ2-3; D might be TRBD2 (7 bases). The germline V and J ends were trimmed by 6 bases and 4 bases, with 17 bases remaining between them. Germline CDR1 reads SNHLY; CDR2 reads FYNNEI. The CDR3 loop spans 15 amino acids. The CDR3 loop is CASRGGTLSADTQYF. The CDR3 DNA follows: TGTGCCAGCAGGGGGGGGACACTCAGCGCAGATACGCAGTATTTT.

V gene TRBV7-9 combines with J gene TRBJ2-5; 11 bases map to TRBD1. The CDR3 is 17 amino acids. The germline CDR1 and CDR2 sequences are SEHNR and FQNEAQ (reference sequence). Trimming took 5 bases from V and 3 from J; bases not matched to a gene: 11. The CDR3 DNA is TGTGCCAGCAGCCCGGCTTATGGACAGGGGGCGAAAGAGACCCAGTACTTC. Translating gives CASSPAYGQGAKETQYF.

The V call is TRBV30, the J call TRBJ1-2; D remains ambiguous. The CDR3 covers 14 residues. The germline gives CDR1 GTSNPN, CDR2 SVGIG (reference sequence). The V and J ends lost 1 base and 6 bases respectively, with 15 bases between them. This chain's CDR3 is CAWSALRVSDGYTF. DNA of the CDR3: TGTGCCTGGAGTGCCCTGCGGGTTAGCGATGGCTACACCTTC.

This clone was counted between two and nine times. The V gene is TRBV4-2, the J gene TRBJ1-5, with 10 bases that match TRBD1. J was trimmed by 5 bases and V by 0 bases; bases with no gene match: 1. Per the germline V gene, CDR1 is LGHNA and CDR2 is YNFKEQ. This CDR3 spans 15 amino acids. CDR3: CASSQEGTGDQPQHF. CDR3 DNA sequence: TGTGCCAGCAGCCAAGAAGGGACAGGGGATCAGCCCCAGCATTTT.

The chain links TRBV23-1 to TRBJ2-7, with TRBD2 matching over 13 bases. TRBV23-1 is an ORF, with its function uncertain. The CDR3 consists of 17 residues. The V and J ends lost 7 bases and 1 base, in that order; junction bases with no gene match: 10. CDR3 coding DNA: TGCGCCAGCACCGGGGGACTAGCGGGGCGGTGTTCCTACGAGCAGTACTTC. Protein product: CASTGGLAGRCSYEQYF.

V usage is TRBV11-2 and J usage is TRBJ2-3, with D tentatively TRBD2 (5 bases). The length of the CDR3 is 15 residues. Germline CDR1 SGHAT, CDR2 FQNNGV. The ends were cut back, 5 bases at V and 1 base at J, with 13 bases in the middle. DNA for the CDR3: TGTGCCAGCAGCCCCGAGGGCCTCCGCACAGATACGCAGTATTTT. The encoded protein is CASSPEGLRTDTQYF.

The chain couples TRBV29-1 to TRBJ2-3; 9 positions agree with TRBD1. Trimming cost V 5 bases and J 4 bases; bases outside gene matches: 4. Germline lookup yields CDR1 SQVTM and CDR2 ANQGSEA. The CDR3 loop spans 13 amino acids. CDR3: CSVPGQGSDTQYF. The CDR3 nucleotides read TGCAGCGTTCCGGGACAGGGATCAGATACGCAGTATTTT.

The rearrangement joins TRBV7-2 to TRBJ1-2; a possible D gene is TRBD1 (6 bases). V was clipped by 4 bases and J by 3 bases, with 12 bases between them. Germline V gene data show CDR1 as SGHTA and CDR2 as FQGNSA. The CDR3 has 14 residues. The CDR3 loop is CASSSGVMDYGYTF. Written as DNA, the CDR3 is TGTGCCAGCAGCTCAGGGGTAATGGACTATGGCTACACCTTC.

The chain is built from TRBV3-1 (or the pseudogene TRBV3-2) and TRBJ2-2, with 7 bases identical to TRBD2. Germline loops: CDR1 LGHDT, CDR2 YNNKEL (reference sequence). V lost 0 bases and J lost 7; bases outside the gene matches: 11. This CDR3 region has 17 residues. The CDR3 coding sequence is TGTGCCAGCAGCCAAGAGGGGGGGTGCGGGAGTAACGGGGAGCTGTTTTTT. It encodes CASSQEGGCGSNGELFF.

The V gene is TRBV6-1, the J gene TRBJ1-4, with D unclear. In germline, CDR1 is MNHNS, CDR2 SASEGT. The ends were cut back, 7 bases at V and 0 bases at J, with 9 bases in the middle. This CDR3 has 14 amino acids. The CDR3 nucleotides are TGTGCCAGCACTTACACGACAACTAATGAAAAACTGTTTTTT. Translation gives CASTYTTTNEKLFF.

The J gene is TRBJ1-2, the V gene TRBV24-1; no reliable D call. CDR1 and CDR2 from the germline V gene are KGHDR and SFDVKD. V was pared by 5 bases and J by 4 bases, with 13 bases between. This CDR3 has 14 amino acids. The CDR3 DNA reads TGTGCCACCAGTGTCACAGCAATAACCTATGGCTACACCTTC. Encoded protein: CATSVTAITYGYTF.

A single count supports this clone. The V gene is TRBV3-1 (or the pseudogene TRBV3-2), the J gene TRBJ2-2; 7 bases align to TRBD2. The germline gives CDR1 LGHDT, CDR2 YNNKEL (reference sequence). The CDR3 has 15 amino acids. Unmatched junction bases numbered 4, after V lost 2 bases and J lost 4 bases. The CDR3 loop is CASSQRGEGTGELFF. In nucleotides, the CDR3 is TGTGCCAGCAGCCAACGGGGGGAGGGCACCGGGGAGCTGTTTTTT.

V and J are TRBV19 and TRBJ1-1; D may be TRBD1 (5 bases). V lost 3 bases, J lost 1 base, and 9 bases lay in between. The CDR3 extends over 14 amino acids. Germline CDR1 is LNHDA and CDR2 is SQIVND (reference sequence). CDR3 DNA: TGTGCCAGTAGTATGGGCAGGGCGAACACTGAAGCTTTCTTT. It encodes CASSMGRANTEAFF.

The V gene is TRBV7-2, the J gene TRBJ2-5; D ambiguous. Germline V gene sequence: CDR1 SGHTA, CDR2 FQGNSA. This CDR3 spans 14 amino acids. The V and J ends lost 1 base and 5 bases respectively, with 11 bases between them. In DNA, the CDR3 is TGTGCCAGCAGCTTAGTTAAGCAGGCGGAGACCCAGTACTTC. It translates to CASSLVKQAETQYF. Variable domain in full (rest from reference TRBV7-2 and TRBJ2-5): GAGVSQSPSNKVTEKGKDVELRCDPISGHTALYWYRQSLGQGLEFLIYFQGNSAPDKSGLPSDRFSAERTGGSVSTLTIQRTQQEDSAVYLCASSLVKQAETQYFGPGTRLLVL.

The genes are TRBV9 and TRBJ2-1; D perhaps matches TRBD2 (5 bases). V was cut by 4 bases and J by 6 bases, with 8 bases left in between. CDR1 is SGDLS and CDR2 is YYNGEE in the germline V gene. This CDR3 has 12 residues. CDR3 in amino acids: CASSPEGNEQFF. The CDR3 DNA is TGTGCCAGCAGCCCTGAGGGCAATGAGCAGTTCTTC.

This sequence joins TRBV5-1 and TRBJ2-7, with D possibly matching TRBD2 (5 bases). The V gene lost 2 bases and the J gene lost 2 bases, with 11 bases spanning the gap. Germline V gene sequence: CDR1 SGHRS, CDR2 YFSETQ. CDR3 length equals 14 residues. CDR3 protein: CASSLSGSPYEQYF. CDR3 bases: TGCGCCAGCAGCTTAAGTGGGAGTCCCTACGAGCAGTACTTC.

This rearrangement joins TRBV2 to TRBJ1-6, with D possibly matching TRBD1 (6 bases). V was cut by 6 bases and J by 4 bases, with 19 bases left in between. CDR1 is SNHLY, CDR2 FYNNEI, per germline. There are 17 residues in the CDR3. The CDR3 nucleotides read TGTGCCAGCAGAGAGACAGGTATCGGGGATTATAATTCACCCCTCCACTTT. It translates to CASRETGIGDYNSPLHF.